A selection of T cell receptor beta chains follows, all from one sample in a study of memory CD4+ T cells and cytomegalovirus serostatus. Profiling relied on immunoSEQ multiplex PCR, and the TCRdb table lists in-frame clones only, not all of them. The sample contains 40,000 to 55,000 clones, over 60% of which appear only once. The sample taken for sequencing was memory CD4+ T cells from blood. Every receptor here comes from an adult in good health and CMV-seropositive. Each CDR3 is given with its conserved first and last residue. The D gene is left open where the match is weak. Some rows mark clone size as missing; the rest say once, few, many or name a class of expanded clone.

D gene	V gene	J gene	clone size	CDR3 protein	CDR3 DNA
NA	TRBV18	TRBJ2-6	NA	CASSPRQGSGANVLTF	TGTGCCAGCTCACCTCGCCAGGGGTCCGGGGCCAACGTCCTGACTTTC
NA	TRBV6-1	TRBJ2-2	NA	CAIMWGGLNTGELFF	TGTGCCATCATGTGGGGGGGCCTAAACACCGGGGAGCTGTTTTTT
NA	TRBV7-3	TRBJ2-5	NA	CASSLGLVGETQYF	TGTGCCAGCAGCCTGGGGTTGGTGGGAGAGACCCAGTACTTC
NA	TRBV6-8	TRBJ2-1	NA	CASTHALTGNEQFF	TGTGCCAGCACCCACGCACTGACGGGGAATGAGCAGTTCTTC
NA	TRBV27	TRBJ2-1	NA	CASSFSSGGFNEQFF	TGTGCCAGCAGTTTTTCTAGTGGGGGGTTCAATGAGCAGTTCTTC
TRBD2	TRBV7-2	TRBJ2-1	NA	CASTGSSGPYNEQFF	TGTGCCAGCACGGGGTCTAGCGGGCCTTACAATGAGCAGTTCTTC
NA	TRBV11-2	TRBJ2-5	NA	CASSSPGTHVQETQYF	TGTGCCAGCAGCTCCCCCGGGACTCACGTACAAGAGACCCAGTACTTC
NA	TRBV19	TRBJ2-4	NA	CASTRSGHLAKNIQYF	TGTGCCAGTACCCGATCAGGACACCTAGCCAAAAACATTCAGTACTTC
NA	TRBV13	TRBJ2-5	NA	CASSGLLEGTPETQYF	TGTGCCAGCAGCGGCTTGCTGGAGGGTACACCAGAGACCCAGTACTTC
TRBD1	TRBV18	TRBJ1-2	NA	CASSDRGRLKDGYTF	TGTGCCAGCTCAGACAGGGGGCGGCTTAAGGATGGCTACACCTTC
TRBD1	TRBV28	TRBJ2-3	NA	CASSLLDRDTDTQYF	TGTGCCAGCAGTTTATTAGACAGGGACACAGATACGCAGTATTTT
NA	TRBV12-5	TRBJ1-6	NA	CASGLALSVRNSPLHF	TGTGCTAGTGGTTTGGCCCTCAGCGTCAGAAATTCACCCCTCCACTTT
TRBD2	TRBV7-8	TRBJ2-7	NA	CASSWRSGGSSYEQYF	TGTGCCAGCAGCTGGAGGAGCGGGGGATCTTCCTACGAGCAGTACTTC
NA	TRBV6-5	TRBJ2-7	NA	CASGEGQGLYEQYF	TGTGCCAGCGGGGAAGGCCAGGGGCTTTACGAGCAGTACTTC
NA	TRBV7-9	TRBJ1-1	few	CASSSLIGQEF	TGTGCCAGCAGCTCTCTAATCGGACAAGAGTTT
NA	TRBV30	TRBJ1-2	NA	CAWSLGMAYGYTF	TGTGCCTGGAGCCTCGGGATGGCCTATGGCTACACCTTC
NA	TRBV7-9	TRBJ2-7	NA	CASSLVSAQGHEQYF	TGTGCCAGCAGCTTAGTATCCGCCCAGGGTCACGAGCAGTACTTC
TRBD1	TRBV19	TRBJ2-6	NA	CASSRGQGSGANVLTF	TGTGCCAGTAGTAGGGGACAGGGTTCTGGGGCCAACGTCCTGACTTTC
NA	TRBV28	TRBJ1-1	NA	CASSLFKLPLAFF	TGTGCCAGCAGTTTATTTAAACTGCCACTAGCTTTCTTT
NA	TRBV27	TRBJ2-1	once	CASSNLLGGYNEQFF	TGTGCCAGCAGCAACTTACTAGGGGGCTACAATGAGCAGTTCTTC
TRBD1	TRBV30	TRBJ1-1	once	CAWSVGQANTEAFF	TGTGCCTGGAGTGTGGGACAGGCAAACACTGAAGCTTTCTTT
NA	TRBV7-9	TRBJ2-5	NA	CASTRGGVETQYF	TGTGCCAGCACCCGTGGGGGAGTGGAGACCCAGTACTTC
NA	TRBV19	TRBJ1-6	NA	CASSNGHAGNSPLHF	TGTGCCAGTAGTAACGGACACGCTGGTAATTCACCCCTCCACTTT
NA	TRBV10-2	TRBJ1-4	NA	CASSVAGLGEKLFF	TGCGCCAGCAGTGTAGCAGGGCTGGGGGAAAAACTGTTTTTT
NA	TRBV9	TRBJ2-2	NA	CASSGRGLANTGELFF	TGTGCCAGCAGCGGGAGGGGCCTCGCGAACACCGGGGAGCTGTTTTTT
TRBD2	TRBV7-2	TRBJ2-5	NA	CASERGGYETQYF	TGTGCCAGCGAGCGGGGGGGCTATGAGACCCAGTACTTC
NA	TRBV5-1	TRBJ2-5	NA	CASNEGGGRETQYF	TGCGCCAGCAACGAGGGAGGTGGAAGGGAGACCCAGTACTTC
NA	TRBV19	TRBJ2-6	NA	CASTVDSGANVLTF	TGTGCCAGTACGGTGGACTCTGGGGCCAACGTCCTGACTTTC
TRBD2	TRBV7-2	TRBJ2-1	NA	CASSPRLAGVPNEQFF	TGTGCCAGCAGCCCCAGACTAGCGGGGGTTCCAAATGAGCAGTTCTTC
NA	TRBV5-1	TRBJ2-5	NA	CASSQQETQYF	TGCGCCAGCAGTCAACAAGAGACCCAGTACTTC
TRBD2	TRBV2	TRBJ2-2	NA	CASGSGGASGELFF	TGTGCCAGCGGTAGCGGGGGGGCAAGCGGGGAGCTGTTTTTT
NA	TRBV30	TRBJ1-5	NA	CAWTPRYSNQPQHF	TGTGCCTGGACTCCGAGATATAGCAATCAGCCCCAGCATTTT
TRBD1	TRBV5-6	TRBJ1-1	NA	CASGPGGVNTEAFF	TGTGCCAGCGGACCAGGGGGCGTGAACACTGAAGCTTTCTTT
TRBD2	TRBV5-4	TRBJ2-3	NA	CASSPVLAGVGPDTQYF	TGTGCCAGCAGCCCCGTCTTGGCGGGGGTCGGTCCAGATACGCAGTATTTT
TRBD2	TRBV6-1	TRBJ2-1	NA	CATVLAGGYNEQFF	TGTGCCACCGTCCTAGCGGGGGGGTACAATGAGCAGTTCTTC
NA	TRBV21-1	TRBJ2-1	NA	CASIIPGASHDEQFF	TGTGCCAGCATAATCCCGGGGGCCTCGCATGATGAGCAGTTCTTC
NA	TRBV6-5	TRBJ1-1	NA	CASSRGMDRLTEAFF	TGTGCCAGCAGCCGGGGCATGGATCGGCTAACTGAAGCTTTCTTT
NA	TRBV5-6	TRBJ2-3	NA	CASRYRGGRGTQYF	TGTGCCAGTCGGTATAGGGGGGGCCGCGGTACGCAGTATTTT
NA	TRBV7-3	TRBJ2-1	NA	CASSHQTPGLPFSSYNEQFF	TGTGCCAGCAGCCACCAAACCCCGGGACTTCCGTTTAGCTCCTACAATGAGCAGTTCTTC
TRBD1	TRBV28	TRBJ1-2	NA	CASSVPPGQGHYGYTF	TGTGCCAGCAGTGTCCCCCCGGGACAGGGACACTATGGCTACACCTTC
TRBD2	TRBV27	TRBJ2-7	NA	CASRGIAGGVSYEQYF	TGTGCCAGCAGGGGAATAGCGGGGGGGGTCTCCTACGAGCAGTACTTC
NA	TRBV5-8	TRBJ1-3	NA	CASSLAWRDGNTIYF	TGTGCCAGCAGCTTGGCCTGGAGGGATGGAAACACCATATATTTT
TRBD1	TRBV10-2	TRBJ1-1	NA	CASIWTGDTEAFF	TGCGCCAGCATTTGGACAGGGGATACTGAAGCTTTCTTT
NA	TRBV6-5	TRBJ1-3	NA	CASSYSPESGNTIYF	TGTGCCAGCAGTTACTCCCCGGAGTCTGGAAACACCATATATTTT
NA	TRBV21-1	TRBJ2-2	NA	CASSKVENTGELFF	TGTGCCAGCAGCAAAGTCGAAAACACCGGGGAGCTGTTTTTT
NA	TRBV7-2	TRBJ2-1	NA	CASSLIWNYNEQFF	TGTGCCAGCAGCTTAATCTGGAACTACAATGAGCAGTTCTTC
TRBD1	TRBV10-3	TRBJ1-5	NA	CAISESTGTQPQHF	TGTGCCATCAGTGAGTCGACAGGGACTCAGCCCCAGCATTTT
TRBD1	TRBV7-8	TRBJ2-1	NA	CASVPPTGVVGNEQFF	TGTGCCAGCGTACCCCCGACAGGGGTAGTAGGCAATGAGCAGTTCTTC
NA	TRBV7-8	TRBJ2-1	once	CASSHSDSYNEQFF	TGTGCCAGCAGCCACTCCGACTCCTACAATGAGCAGTTCTTC
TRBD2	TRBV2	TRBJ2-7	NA	CASSVGTSRNLEYF	TGTGCCAGCAGTGTCGGGACTAGCCGAAACCTGGAGTACTTC
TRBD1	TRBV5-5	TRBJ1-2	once	CASSLMERDRGQIYGYTF	TGTGCCAGCAGCTTGATGGAACGGGACAGGGGGCAAATCTATGGCTACACCTTC
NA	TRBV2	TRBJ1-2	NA	CASSAGRESGYTF	TGTGCCAGCAGCGCCGGACGAGAGAGTGGCTACACCTTC
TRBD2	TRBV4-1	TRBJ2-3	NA	CASSRLGVAGGGRNTQYF	TGCGCCAGCAGCCGTCTGGGGGTTGCGGGGGGAGGGAGAAATACGCAGTATTTT
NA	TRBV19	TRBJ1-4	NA	CAGNIATNEKLFF	TGTGCCGGGAACATAGCAACTAATGAAAAACTGTTTTTT